One and the same sample provided the 29 T cell receptor beta chains below, sequenced in a study of CD8 T cells and mutated HIV epitopes. The single-cell library used oligo-dT primers with well-specific UMIs, adapting Smart-seq2 and MARS-Seq. TCR alpha and beta chains were amplified by nested PCR with barcoded chain-specific reverse primers. TCRdb analysed the single-cell sequencing reads with MiXCR anew, one entry per CDR3 protein. The table lists about 710 distinct CDR3 sequences, approximately 53% of them singletons. Time point of the sample: sampled during acute HIV-1 infection (about 23-92 days post infection). Sample: CD8+ T cells sorted from blood by dual tetramer staining, taken during acute HIV infection. Subset: cells binding both NAE and AE RF10 tetramers (cross-reactive), unstimulated. These receptors were collected from a man aged 30 to 45 with HIV-1 infection.

In this sample, this clonotype turned up a few times. V usage is TRBV20-1 and J usage is TRBJ2-7, with 9 bases lining up with TRBD1. The CDR3 consists of 13 residues. The J segment lost 4 bases and the V segment lost 6 bases, leaving 7 bases of the junction unmatched. Germline V gene sequence: CDR1 DFQATT, CDR2 SNEGSKA (reference sequence). The DNA for the CDR3 is TGCAGTGCCCCTGGACAGGGGTTTTACGAGCAGTACTTC. Encoded protein: CSAPGQGFYEQYF.

This chain connects TRBV20-1 to TRBJ2-7, with TRBD1 matching over 9 bases. Trimming removed 2 bases from V and 0 bases from J; junction bases left unmatched: 14. The germline gives CDR1 DFQATT, CDR2 SNEGSKA (reference sequence). The CDR3 extends over 18 amino acids. The CDR3 region is CSARQRKDGTGLSYEQYF. The CDR3 DNA is TGCAGTGCTAGACAACGAAAGGACGGGACAGGGCTCTCCTACGAGCAGTACTTC.

This clonotype was seen only a few times. This sequence joins TRBV4-1 and TRBJ2-2, with TRBD1 matching 7 bases. Germline CDR1 reads MGHRA; CDR2 reads YSYEKL. The CDR3 consists of 17 residues. Unmatched junction bases numbered 13, after V lost 2 bases and J lost 7 bases. The CDR3 here is CASSQSPGQRYNGELFF. As DNA, the CDR3 is TGCGCCAGCAGCCAATCCCCGGGACAGCGGTATAACGGGGAGCTGTTTTTT.

J is TRBJ2-7 and V is TRBV20-1; TRBD2 agrees at 9 bases. The junction had 11 bases not matched to a gene; V was cut back by 1 base and J by 4 bases. Germline CDR1 is DFQATT and CDR2 is SNEGSKA (reference sequence). The CDR3 loop spans 16 amino acids. CDR3 loop: CSARVPSGATIYEQYF. As DNA, the CDR3 is TGCAGTGCTAGAGTGCCTAGCGGGGCTACCATATACGAGCAGTACTTC.

This sequence joins TRBV20-1 and TRBJ2-7, with 8 bases that match TRBD1. CDR3 length equals 16 residues. Germline trimming cut 3 bases from V and 4 bases from J; bases unmatched to any gene: 14. Germline assignment: CDR1 DFQATT and CDR2 SNEGSKA (reference sequence). This CDR3 is CSARSSQGATIYEQYF. Here the CDR3 DNA reads TGCAGTGCTAGGTCGAGCCAGGGGGCTACCATATACGAGCAGTACTTC.

This sequence joins TRBV20-1 and TRBJ2-7, with D possibly matching TRBD1 (5 bases). Germline V gene sequence: CDR1 DFQATT, CDR2 SNEGSKA (reference sequence). This CDR3 comprises 15 residues. Trimming cost V 3 bases and J 0 bases, with 15 bases left between them. The CDR3 region is CSARSSQGSSYEQYF. CDR3 in DNA: TGCAGTGCTAGGTCGAGCCAGGGAAGCTCCTACGAGCAGTACTTC.

V usage is TRBV20-1 and J usage is TRBJ2-7, with 7 positions matching TRBD2. The CDR3 loop spans 14 amino acids. Germline trimming cut 4 bases from V and 0 bases from J; bases unmatched to any gene: 6. The germline CDR1 and CDR2 sequences are DFQATT and SNEGSKA (reference sequence). CDR3 nucleotides: TGCAGTGCTACAACTAGCGCCCACTCCTACGAGCAGTACTTC. It is translated as CSATTSAHSYEQYF.

The rearrangement uses TRBV20-1 and TRBJ2-1; D is undetermined. The CDR3 covers 18 residues. V was shortened by 2 bases and J by 5 bases, with 25 bases between the two germline ends. Germline CDR1 DFQATT, CDR2 SNEGSKA (reference sequence). The CDR3 nucleotides read TGCAGTGCTAGACAACGCAGAGTCATGATACATGGGGACAATGAGCAGTTCTTC. This sequence encodes CSARQRRVMIHGDNEQFF.

In this sample, this clonotype is hyperexpanded (1% or more). The chain joins TRBV20-1 to TRBJ2-7, with 8 bases identical to TRBD1. There are 15 residues in the CDR3. Germline CDR1 DFQATT, CDR2 SNEGSKA (reference sequence). The trim removed 3 bases at V and 4 bases at J, leaving 11 bases unmatched. The CDR3 region is CSASVQGATIYEQYF. CDR3 coding DNA: TGCAGTGCTAGTGTCCAGGGGGCTACCATATACGAGCAGTACTTC.

The chain recombines TRBV20-1 with TRBJ2-7; 15 bases are shared with TRBD2. The trim removed 6 bases at V and 3 bases at J, leaving 9 bases unmatched. The CDR3 consists of 16 residues. Germline V gene lookup returns CDR1 DFQATT and CDR2 SNEGSKA (reference sequence). CDR3 sequence (DNA): TGCAGTGCCACCCCGGGACTAGCGGGGGGATTCTACGAGCAGTACTTC. Translated, it gives CSATPGLAGGFYEQYF.

This rearrangement joins TRBV27 to TRBJ2-7; 9 bases are shared with TRBD2. Germline CDR1 MNHEY, CDR2 SMNVEV (reference sequence). With V trimmed by 7 bases and J by 2 bases, 6 bases remained unmatched. CDR3 size: 14 residues. The CDR3 DNA sequence: TGTGCCAGCACCGGAAGCGGGGGGACCTACGAGCAGTACTTC. Its translation is CASTGSGGTYEQYF.

The V call is TRBV20-1, the J call TRBJ2-7, with TRBD1 matching 8 bases. CDR1 and CDR2 (germline): DFQATT, SNEGSKA (reference sequence). V shed 6 bases and J 2 bases; nucleotides not matched to a gene: 15. This CDR3 has 16 residues. For the CDR3, the DNA is TGCAGTGCCCGCTACCCGGGGCAGGGGGCGACCTACGAGCAGTACTTC. It is translated as CSARYPGQGATYEQYF.

The V and J genes are TRBV20-1 and TRBJ2-7; D could derive from TRBD1 or TRBD2 (6 bases each). There are 16 residues in the CDR3. Germline lookup yields CDR1 DFQATT and CDR2 SNEGSKA (reference sequence). V was trimmed by 3 bases and J by 3 bases, leaving 21 bases between them. CDR3 sequence reads: CSASGRDSSGVYEQYF. For the CDR3, the DNA is TGCAGTGCTAGCGGCCGGGACTCCTCAGGGGTCTACGAGCAGTACTTC.

This clonotype was observed a single time. This CDR3 fails to terminate in the conserved phenylalanine or tryptophan, so it likely reflects a read error. The limits of the CDR3 on the DNA are not certain, so only TCRdb's listed CDR3 is given. The rearrangement uses TRBV20-1 and TRBJ2-7. Germline-derived CDR1 and CDR2 are DFQATT and SNEGSKA (reference sequence). The CDR3 spans 8 amino acids, including both terminal residues. CDR3 loop: CSARQRKD.

The J gene is TRBJ2-7, the V gene TRBV20-1; a possible D gene is TRBD2 (6 bases). Germline assignment: CDR1 DFQATT and CDR2 SNEGSKA (reference sequence). Trimming took off 3 bases at V and 2 bases at J, with 14 bases between the two ends. The CDR3 covers 14 residues. The CDR3 loop is CSASGRDSTYEQYF. CDR3 bases: TGCAGTGCTAGCGGCCGGGACTCCACCTACGAGCAGTACTTC.

The DNA for the CDR3 is TGCAGTGCTCCAGCGGGGGGCCATTCCTACGAGCAGTACTTC. This translates into CSAPAGGHSYEQYF. The chain is built from TRBV20-1 and TRBJ2-7; the match to TRBD2 covers 9 bases. The germline V gene encodes CDR1 DFQATT and CDR2 SNEGSKA (reference sequence). V lost 5 bases to trimming and J lost 1 base; unmatched junction nucleotides: 6. CDR3 length: 14 amino acids.

V gene TRBV20-1 combines with J gene TRBJ2-7, with 10 bases fitting TRBD2. This CDR3 spans 13 amino acids. V was clipped by 4 bases and J by 3 bases; unmatched bases: 3. From germline, CDR1 is DFQATT and CDR2 SNEGSKA (reference sequence). CDR3 amino acids: CSATTSGVYEQYF. The CDR3 region has the DNA TGCAGTGCTACAACTAGCGGGGTCTACGAGCAGTACTTC.

This clonotype was observed a few times. The genes are TRBV20-1 and TRBJ2-7, with D uncertain. The length of the CDR3 is 15 residues. Germline-derived CDR1 and CDR2 are DFQATT and SNEGSKA (reference sequence). V was shortened by 3 bases and J by 0 bases, with 15 bases between the two germline ends. The CDR3 is CSASPGRSSSYEQYF. Here the CDR3 DNA reads TGCAGTGCTAGCCCGGGCAGGTCAAGCTCCTACGAGCAGTACTTC.

About this clonotype: A read error likely explains this, since a far larger clone differs by one base. V and J are TRBV20-1 and TRBJ2-1; TRBD2 might be the D (6 bases). The germline CDR1 and CDR2 sequences are DFQATT and SNEGSKA (reference sequence). V gave up 3 bases and J gave up 10 bases, with 22 bases separating them. The CDR3 consists of 15 residues. The CDR3 nucleotides are TGCAGTGCTAGCCCCCCTAGCGCCCACTCCTACGAGCAGTTCTTC. Its translation is CSASPPSAHSYEQFF.

V usage is TRBV20-1 and J usage is TRBJ2-7; TRBD2 aligns across 8 bases. J was trimmed by 3 bases and V by 4 bases; bases with no gene match: 20. CDR1 is DFQATT and CDR2 is SNEGSKA in the germline V gene (reference sequence). There are 18 residues in the CDR3. CDR3 residues: CSATTSGRDSSFYYEQYF. DNA for the CDR3: TGCAGTGCTACAACTAGCGGCCGGGACTCCTCATTCTACTACGAGCAGTACTTC.

This clonotype showed up just once. The rearrangement links TRBV20-1 to TRBJ2-7, with D perhaps given as TRBD1 or TRBD2 (6 bases each). The CDR3 consists of 15 residues. CDR1 is DFQATT, CDR2 SNEGSKA, per germline (reference sequence). Trimming pared 4 bases from V and 4 bases from J, leaving 20 bases between. The CDR3 nucleotides are TGCAGTGCTACCCCCACGGGGGCTACCATATACGAGCAGTACTTC. This sequence encodes CSATPTGATIYEQYF.

V and J are TRBV20-1 and TRBJ2-7, with 11 positions matching TRBD2. V lost 8 bases and J lost 3; bases outside the gene matches: 15. Per the germline V gene, CDR1 is DFQATT and CDR2 is SNEGSKA (reference sequence). The CDR3 loop spans 16 amino acids. The CDR3 region has the DNA TGCAGTTTCCCGACGGGACTAGCGGCCCATCTCTACGAGCAGTACTTC. Its protein product is CSFPTGLAAHLYEQYF.

A few counts support this clonotype. V is TRBV20-1 and J is TRBJ2-7, with D possibly TRBD2 on 7 matching bases. CDR3 length: 15 amino acids. The germline CDR1 and CDR2 sequences are DFQATT and SNEGSKA (reference sequence). With 6 bases removed from V and 4 bases from J, the gap between germline ends came to 22 bases. The CDR3 region is CSAATGGGTVYEQYF. The CDR3 DNA reads as TGCAGTGCGGCAACGGGGGGCGGGACTGTGTACGAGCAGTACTTC.

As for this clonotype: It is unclear where the CDR3 begins or ends on the DNA, so no DNA is shown, and the CDR3 is as TCRdb lists it. The chain links TRBV15 to TRBJ2-7; the DNA was not used to check the table's D call, TRBD2. The CDR3 numbers 23 amino acids, ends counted. Germline assignment: CDR1 LNHNV and CDR2 YYDKDF (reference sequence). The CDR3 region is CATSFYICSGSSPPGAHTYEQYF.

A note on this clonotype: With a far larger clone one base away, a read error is the likely cause. The V call is TRBV20-1, the J call TRBJ2-1; 8 positions match TRBD1. This CDR3 is 15 amino acids long. The germline CDR1 and CDR2 sequences are DFQATT and SNEGSKA (reference sequence). V lost 4 bases to trimming and J lost 10 bases; unmatched junction nucleotides: 15. Here the CDR3 DNA reads TGCAGTGCTACCCCCACGGGACAGGCGACCTACGAGCAGTTCTTC. It specifies CSATPTGQATYEQFF.

V gene TRBV27 combines with J gene TRBJ1-1, with D possibly being TRBD1 (6 bases). V lost 6 bases and J 3 bases, leaving 11 bases between the germline ends. Germline CDR1 reads MNHEY; CDR2 reads SMNVEV (reference sequence). The CDR3 runs to 13 residues. The CDR3 nucleotides read TGTGCCAGCAGCGAGGACAGTTACACTGAAGCTTTCTTT. Residues: CASSEDSYTEAFF.

With regard to this clonotype: One junction end disagrees with the germline gene, perhaps due to a read error. The J gene is TRBJ2-7, the V gene TRBV20-1; the D is unclear. The CDR3 is 11 amino acids. The germline V gene encodes CDR1 DFQATT and CDR2 SNEGSKA (reference sequence). The CDR3 DNA is TGCAGTGCTCTCCTTTCCTACGAGCAGTGCTTC. This sequence encodes CSALLSYEQCF.

J is TRBJ2-7 and V is TRBV20-1, with 12 bases lining up with TRBD1. Germline V gene lookup returns CDR1 DFQATT and CDR2 SNEGSKA (reference sequence). Unmatched junction bases numbered 8, after V lost 3 bases and J lost 2 bases. This CDR3 contains 16 residues. CDR3 amino acids: CSASAPGQGATYEQYF. CDR3 DNA: TGCAGTGCTAGCGCCCCGGGACAGGGGGCGACCTACGAGCAGTACTTC.

The chain joins TRBV20-1 to TRBJ2-1, with TRBD1 matching 9 bases. The CDR3 has 20 amino acids. The germline V gene has CDR1 DFQATT and CDR2 SNEGSKA (reference sequence). The V and J ends lost 6 bases and 9 bases, in that order; junction bases with no gene match: 30. The CDR3 nucleotides are TGCAGTGCCCACACCGCCGGACAGGGGTTTTACGAGCTAGCGGTTCCTGAGCAGTTCTTC. Its translation is CSAHTAGQGFYELAVPEQFF.